The clone carrying this T cell receptor beta chain was observed a few times. Regions amplified from RNA transcripts were the TCR beta CDR3 regions. HTBI primers were the set used in a first-round RT-PCR of the TCR CDR3. TCRdb reprocessed the multiplex PCR reads with MiXCR, giving one entry per CDR3 protein. The data contain 150,000 or so distinct CDR3 sequences, roughly a fifth of them singletons. The V gene's germline CDR1 is SGHTA and CDR2 FQGNSA. The V gene lost 1 base and the J gene lost 4 bases, with 14 bases spanning the gap. The CDR3 has 15 residues. This specimen comes from a study of T cells in Graves' hyperthyroidism and ophthalmopathy.

The specimen was blood. The V gene is TRBV7-2, the J gene TRBJ2-7; D might be TRBD2 (6 bases). The receptor comes from a woman in her forties or fifties with Graves' hyperthyroidism that later progressed to Graves' ophthalmopathy. This CDR3 is CASSLGSGLQYEQYF. CDR3 DNA: TGTGCCAGCAGCTTAGGGTCGGGACTGCAGTACGAGCAGTACTTC.